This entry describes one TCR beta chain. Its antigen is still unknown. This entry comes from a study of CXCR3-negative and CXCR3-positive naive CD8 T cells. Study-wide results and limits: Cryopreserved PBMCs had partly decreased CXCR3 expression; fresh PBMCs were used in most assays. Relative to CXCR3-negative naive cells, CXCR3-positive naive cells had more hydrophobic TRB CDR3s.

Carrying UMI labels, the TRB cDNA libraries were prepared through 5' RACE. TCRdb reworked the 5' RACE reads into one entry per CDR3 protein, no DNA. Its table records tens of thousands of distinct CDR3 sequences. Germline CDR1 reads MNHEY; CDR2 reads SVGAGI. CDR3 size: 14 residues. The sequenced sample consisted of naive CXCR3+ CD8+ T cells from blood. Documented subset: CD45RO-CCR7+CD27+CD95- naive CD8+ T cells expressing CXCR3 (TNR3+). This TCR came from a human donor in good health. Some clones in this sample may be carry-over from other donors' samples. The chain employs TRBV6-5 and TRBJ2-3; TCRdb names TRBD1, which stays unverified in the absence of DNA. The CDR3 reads CASSQGQYKHTQYF.